The entry below describes one T cell receptor beta chain. It lacks a known antigen. No base-level quality is on record; no much larger clone is a single base apart. The data were obtained in a study of blood T cell repertoires in COVID-19 (TCRdb year 2020). Regarding the study in general: The collaborator samples originated in the United States, Italy and Spain and spanned the acute and convalescent phases of COVID-19. The prospective study material was composed of cDNA or gDNA derived from T cells, B-cell-depleted T cells, or PBMCs. Deeply sampled blood TCRbeta repertoires from subjects exposed to, actively infected with, or recovered from COVID-19 were included in the dataset. The repertoires were released in a freely available public database intended as a resource for research on the immune response to SARS-CoV-2. The samples were drawn from the first 160 participants of the ongoing ImmuneRACE study and from 1,254 subjects provided by 6 global collaborators. Sample metadata almost always included a de-identified subject ID, COVID-19 status, age in years and sex. Where available, HLA class I and class II types were obtained from metadata supplied by the sample provider rather than from assay-based typing.

The CDR3, from cysteine to phenylalanine, totals 17 residues. The CDR3 DNA has 51 bases and is translated from base 1. According to the germline V gene (reference sequence), CDR1 reads SEHNR and CDR2 reads FQNEAQ. The germline V and J ends show losses of 5 bases and 7 bases respectively, and no gene match explains 15 bases of the junction. TCRbeta CDR3 regions were amplified from genomic DNA using the immunoSEQ Assay, a bias-controlled multiplex PCR. As for how the authors treated the data: The number of nucleated cells in each sample was estimated from the amplification of reference gene primers within the assay. Sequence reads were collapsed and filtered to measure the absolute abundance of every unique TCRbeta CDR3 rearrangement. For each sample, productive Simpson clonality was calculated as the square root of Simpson's diversity index over productive rearrangements. Imported from immuneACCESS, the table was reduced by TCRdb to in-frame sequences with V and J called. These copies leave out some clones; in studies compared against another copy, an unresolved V gene accounts for under half, and the cause of the remainder is not known. V and J calls and clone size are given by that table; D and trimming were obtained from the DNA. This sample gives 450,000 to 500,000 clones in total; 80% to 90% of them show up just once. The leading ten clones occupy approximately 3.2% of the sample.

Summary of the overall study and its limitations: The quantity of clinical and demographic metadata differed by source and by participant and was supplied without curation.

Each collaborating institution followed its own protocols to collect whole blood in K2EDTA tubes. Collaborator samples were shipped for TCRbeta analysis as frozen whole blood, isolated PBMCs, or DNA extracted from either sample type. Sequenced: peripheral blood. The V gene is TRBV7-9 and the J gene is TRBJ2-1; 9 nucleotides in the junction match TRBD2. The clonotype comes from a human donor in a cohort sampled during active COVID-19. The nucleotide sequence reads as follows: TGTGCCAGCAGCCCAACGTTAGCGGGAGTGTGGGCAAATGAGCAGTTCTTC. It translates to CASSPTLAGVWANEQFF.